The 27 T cell receptor beta chains below come from one sample, sequenced in a study of patients and donors after allogeneic stem cell transplantation. TCRdb independently ran MiXCR on the RT-PCR reads; one entry per CDR3 protein. The table has some 160,000 distinct CDR3 sequences, about 24% seen once. Source material: blood, either unsorted or a sorted T cell fraction (not recorded which). These TCRs come from a human donor who was either an allogeneic HSCT recipient or a stem cell or donor lymphocyte infusion donor (not recorded which). It is not recorded whose cells these are; they may come from a transplant donor.

This clonotype was counted between two and nine times. The chain combines TRBV28 with TRBJ1-2, with 8 bases lining up with TRBD1. CDR1 is MDHEN and CDR2 is SYDVKM in the germline V gene. J lost 5 bases, V lost 5 bases, and 10 bases had no gene match. The CDR3 is made up of 15 amino acids. Here the CDR3 DNA reads TGTGCCAGCAGTGGAACAGGGGGAGGGAGGTATGGCTACACCTTC. The encoded protein is CASSGTGGGRYGYTF.

This clonotype is deemed large. The chain links TRBV7-2 to TRBJ2-4, with D possibly matching TRBD2 (6 bases). Germline CDR1 and CDR2: SGHTA and FQGNSA. Trimming removed 3 bases from V and 4 bases from J, with 13 bases in between. This CDR3 has 15 amino acids. The CDR3 DNA sequence: TGTGCCAGCAGCTTTCGCCCTAGCGCAAAAAACATTCAGTACTTC. Translated, it gives CASSFRPSAKNIQYF.

This clonotype came up a few times. The chain couples TRBV20-1 to TRBJ2-7; the match to TRBD1 covers 7 bases. J lost 4 bases, V lost 6 bases, and 9 bases had no gene match. Germline assignment: CDR1 DFQATT and CDR2 SNEGSKA (reference sequence). The CDR3 totals 13 residues. CDR3 residues: CSANLGTAYEQYF. The CDR3 DNA reads TGCAGTGCAAACCTGGGGACAGCTTACGAGCAGTACTTC.

The table lists this clonotype with a count of one. The chain uses TRBV7-9 and TRBJ2-1; TRBD1 aligns across 7 bases. Germline CDR1 SEHNR, CDR2 FQNEAQ (reference sequence). V lost 5 bases to trimming and J lost 5 bases; unmatched junction nucleotides: 15. The CDR3 runs to 17 residues. In nucleotides, the CDR3 is TGTGCCAGCAGCGTCCGTATTTGGGACAGCCTAGACAATGAGCAGTTCTTC. Its protein product is CASSVRIWDSLDNEQFF.

The V and J genes are TRBV30 and TRBJ1-3; D is unclear. The germline V gene has CDR1 GTSNPN and CDR2 SVGIG (reference sequence). The CDR3 is made up of 13 amino acids. V was pared by 1 base and J by 0 bases, with 4 bases between. CDR3 protein: CAWSEYSGNTIYF. DNA of the CDR3: TGTGCCTGGAGTGAGTACTCTGGAAACACCATATATTTT.

V usage is TRBV7-9 and J usage is TRBJ1-1; no clear D. Trimming left V 2 bases short and J 7 bases short, with 11 bases between. The CDR3 spans 13 residues. The germline V gene encodes CDR1 SEHNR and CDR2 FQNEAQ (reference sequence). The DNA of the CDR3 is TGTGCCAGCAGCTTAACACCGGGAATTGAAGCTTTCTTT. Amino acid sequence: CASSLTPGIEAFF.

This clonotype was seen a few times. This chain uses TRBV7-3 with TRBJ1-2, with a weak D call TRBD1 (5 bases). The CDR3 runs to 13 residues. Germline loops: CDR1 SGHTA, CDR2 FQGTGA. V was pared by 5 bases and J by 8 bases, with 15 bases between. The CDR3 region is CASSPAAGRGYTF. The CDR3 bases are TGTGCCAGCAGCCCAGCGGCAGGGCGAGGCTACACCTTC.

This clonotype was seen a handful of times. The chain joins TRBV7-6 to TRBJ1-5; D is possibly TRBD1 (5 bases). This CDR3 is 14 amino acids long. Trimming cost V 5 bases and J 3 bases, with 11 bases left between them. Germline V gene data show CDR1 as SGHVS and CDR2 as FNYEAQ. The CDR3 spells CASSPGVDNQPQHF. The CDR3, as DNA: TGTGCCAGCAGCCCGGGGGTGGACAATCAGCCCCAGCATTTT.

In this sample, this clonotype turned up many times. The V gene is TRBV20-1, the J gene TRBJ1-4; D is undetermined. Germline lookup yields CDR1 DFQATT and CDR2 SNEGSKA (reference sequence). The CDR3 contains 12 residues. V was shortened by 6 bases and J by 2 bases, with 7 bases between the two germline ends. The CDR3 DNA reads TGCAGTGCCTGGATTACTAATGAAAAACTGTTTTTT. It encodes CSAWITNEKLFF.

J is TRBJ2-1 and V is TRBV9; 10 positions match TRBD2. With 3 bases clipped from V and 4 bases from J, the junction kept 7 bases outside the gene matches. The CDR3 is made up of 16 amino acids. Germline lookup yields CDR1 SGDLS and CDR2 YYNGEE. CDR3 loop: CASSARGLAYYNEQFF. The CDR3 DNA reads TGTGCCAGCAGCGCCCGGGGACTAGCGTATTACAATGAGCAGTTCTTC.

In this sample, this clonotype turned up a few times. The chain has TRBV4-1 and TRBJ2-7; D unresolved. CDR1 and CDR2 (germline): MGHRA, YSYEKL. Trimming pared 1 base from V and 1 base from J, leaving 8 bases between. The CDR3 is made up of 14 amino acids. The CDR3 sequence: CASSQGISSYEQYF. CDR3 bases: TGCGCCAGCAGCCAAGGGATTTCGTCCTACGAGCAGTACTTC.

This clonotype was seen once. The rearrangement links TRBV20-1 to TRBJ2-1; D gene uncertain. CDR1 is DFQATT and CDR2 is SNEGSKA in the germline V gene (reference sequence). V was pared by 3 bases and J by 3 bases, with 12 bases between. The CDR3 covers 14 residues. CDR3 coding DNA: TGCAGTGCTAGTCTCGCGGCTTTCTACAATGAGCAGTTCTTC. Amino acid sequence: CSASLAAFYNEQFF.

This clonotype was observed many times. The rearrangement links TRBV10-3 to TRBJ1-3, with D perhaps matching TRBD1 (6 bases). The CDR3 length is 17 residues. Trimming stripped 2 bases from V and 0 bases from J, with 14 bases between. CDR1 is ENHRY, CDR2 SYGVKD, per germline. The CDR3 region is CAISERGQQLSGNTIYF. The CDR3, as DNA: TGTGCCATCAGTGAGAGGGGACAACAGCTCTCTGGAAACACCATATATTTT.

With regard to this clonotype: At one boundary the junction diverges from the germline segment, which might be a read error. This rearrangement joins TRBV9 to TRBJ2-1; 7 positions match TRBD2. CDR1 SGDLS and CDR2 YYNGEE come from the germline V gene. The CDR3 is 15 residues long. The CDR3, as DNA: TGTGACAGCAGCGTAACAGCGGGATTCTACAATGAGCAGTTCTTC. It codes for CDSSVTAGFYNEQFF.

The V call is TRBV5-1, the J call TRBJ2-1; 8 bases are a match to TRBD2. CDR3 length: 14 amino acids. Germline loops: CDR1 SGHRS, CDR2 YFSETQ. J lost 7 bases, V lost 0 bases, and 3 bases had no gene match. The CDR3 nucleotides read TGCGCCAGCAGCTTGGTTCTAGCGGGTAATGAGCAGTTCTTC. It codes for CASSLVLAGNEQFF.

The rearrangement uses TRBV12-3 or TRBV12-4 and TRBJ1-1; D gene uncertain. V was shortened by 6 bases and J by 3 bases, with 11 bases between the two germline ends. The CDR3 consists of 13 residues. This chain's CDR3 is CASSPNVDTEAFF. CDR3 coding DNA: TGTGCCAGCAGCCCAAATGTGGACACTGAAGCTTTCTTT.

This clonotype was counted between two and nine times. The rearrangement uses TRBV27 and TRBJ2-7; TRBD1 aligns across 7 bases. The CDR3 has 13 residues. Germline lookup yields CDR1 MNHEY and CDR2 SMNVEV (reference sequence). V was clipped by 6 bases and J by 0 bases; unmatched bases: 2. The CDR3 spells CASRDRFSYEQYF. CDR3 in DNA: TGTGCCAGCAGGGACAGGTTCTCCTACGAGCAGTACTTC.

The chain uses TRBV6-5 and TRBJ2-7; D ambiguous. The V gene's germline CDR1 is MNHEY and CDR2 SVGAGI. The CDR3 totals 13 residues. Trimming took 3 bases from V and 3 from J, leaving 9 bases between them. CDR3 region: CASSYGKGYEQYF. The CDR3 DNA follows: TGTGCCAGCAGTTATGGGAAAGGCTACGAGCAGTACTTC.

This clonotype showed up just a few times. The chain couples TRBV5-1 to TRBJ2-7; D may be TRBD1 or TRBD2 (7 bases each). CDR1 SGHRS and CDR2 YFSETQ come from the germline V gene. Trimming removed 1 base at V and 2 bases at J, with 10 bases between. This CDR3 contains 14 residues. The chain's CDR3 is CASSLQGGPYEQYF. Written as DNA, the CDR3 is TGCGCCAGCAGCTTGCAGGGGGGGCCCTACGAGCAGTACTTC.

The table lists this clonotype with a few counts. V is TRBV29-1 and J is TRBJ2-1, with D perhaps matching TRBD2 (5 bases). This CDR3 spans 15 amino acids. CDR1 is SQVTM and CDR2 is ANQGSEA in the germline V gene. The V and J ends lost 4 bases and 0 bases respectively, with 13 bases between them. Written as DNA, the CDR3 is TGCAGCGTTGGAGGAGGTCCGAGCTCCTACAATGAGCAGTTCTTC. Amino acid sequence: CSVGGGPSSYNEQFF.

This clonotype was counted many times. The CDR3, as DNA: TGCGCCAGCAGCTTGGAGGCGGACTGGAACACTGAAGCTTTCTTT. Translating gives CASSLEADWNTEAFF. This chain links TRBV5-1 with TRBJ1-1; D is unclear. The V gene's germline CDR1 is SGHRS and CDR2 YFSETQ. The germline V and J ends were trimmed by 0 bases and 1 base, with 10 bases remaining between them. The length of the CDR3 is 15 residues.

The J gene is TRBJ2-3, the V gene TRBV7-2; 8 bases map to TRBD2. J gave up 4 bases and V 2 bases, and 2 bases lay outside the gene matches. In germline, CDR1 is SGHTA, CDR2 FQGNSA. The CDR3 is 14 residues long. The CDR3 spells CASSLSGRSDTQYF. The CDR3, as DNA: TGTGCCAGCAGCTTAAGCGGGAGATCAGATACGCAGTATTTT.

This clonotype was detected a few times. The V call is TRBV29-1, the J call TRBJ2-1, with D possibly TRBD2 on 6 matching bases. Germline V lookup: CDR1 SQVTM, CDR2 ANQGSEA. The CDR3 contains 12 residues. Trimming took off 4 bases at V and 7 bases at J, with 11 bases between the two ends. The CDR3 DNA is TGCAGCGTTGGGGGACTTAGTAATGAGCAGTTCTTC. This translates into CSVGGLSNEQFF.

In this sample, this clonotype turned up a few times. CDR3 DNA sequence: TGTGCCAGCAGCTACAAACCAGGGGATATCGAGCAGTACTTC. Its translation is CASSYKPGDIEQYF. The chain carries TRBV3-1 and TRBJ2-7, with D possibly matching TRBD1 (6 bases). This CDR3 has 14 residues. Looked up from germline, CDR1 is LGHDT and CDR2 is YNNKEL (reference sequence). The V gene lost 5 bases and the J gene lost 6 bases, with 17 bases spanning the gap.

The V gene is TRBV6-6, the J gene TRBJ2-5, with TRBD1 as a possible D gene (6 bases). The CDR3 runs to 19 residues. Trimming removed 0 bases at V and 3 bases at J, with 23 bases between. CDR1 and CDR2 from the germline V gene are MNHNY and SVGAGI (reference sequence). The DNA of the CDR3 is TGTGCCAGCAGTTACTCCCGGGTGGGGGCCTTTAGTTATGAAGAGACCCAGTACTTC. The encoded protein is CASSYSRVGAFSYEETQYF.

This clonotype was detected only a few times. The rearrangement uses TRBV12-3 or TRBV12-4 and TRBJ1-3, with a tentative D call TRBD1 (6 bases). The CDR3 totals 14 residues. Trimming left V 7 bases short and J 1 base short, with 11 bases between. The CDR3 here is CASIPGVSGNTIYF. The CDR3 nucleotides read TGTGCCAGCATCCCAGGGGTTTCTGGAAACACCATATATTTT.

This clonotype came up a few times. The V gene is TRBV7-2, the J gene TRBJ1-2; D gene unclear. CDR1 SGHTA and CDR2 FQGNSA come from the germline V gene. V dropped 6 bases and J dropped 6 bases, with 11 bases sitting between them. The CDR3 has 12 amino acids. The CDR3 is CASRSTYDGYTF. Here the CDR3 DNA reads TGTGCCAGCAGGTCTACCTACGATGGCTACACCTTC.